This TCR beta chain was identified during a study of CD8 T cells in Susac syndrome. In regard to this clonotype: The antigen remains unidentified.

Study conclusions and caveats: The study acknowledged a relatively small number of individuals in its TCR sequencing and HLA analysis.

Germline assignment: CDR1 SEHNR and CDR2 FQNEAQ (reference sequence). V was shortened by 7 bases and J by 6 bases, with 18 bases between the two germline ends. The CDR3 sequence is 14 residues long. TCR beta from blood CD8+ and CD4+ T cells was sequenced. In contrast to the negatively isolated CD8+ and CD4+ T cells, TEMRA cells were FACS-enriched. The authors reverse transcribed 0.5 to 1 ug RNA with random hexamers. Across 54 Vbeta and 13 Jbeta, immunoSEQ multiplex PCR amplified TCR beta CDR3. TCRdb re-analysed the immunoSEQ multiplex PCR reads in MiXCR, keeping a single row per CDR3 protein. The sample yields over 130,000 distinct CDR3 sequences, around 96% seen once.

This receptor was taken from a human donor with multiple sclerosis. The sample consisted of CD4+ T cells from PBMCs. The V call is TRBV7-9, the J call TRBJ1-2, with D maybe TRBD1 (6 bases). The CDR3 DNA is TGTGCCAGCAACCCTTCTGGGGGGCAGGATGGCTACACCTTC. This codes for CASNPSGGQDGYTF.